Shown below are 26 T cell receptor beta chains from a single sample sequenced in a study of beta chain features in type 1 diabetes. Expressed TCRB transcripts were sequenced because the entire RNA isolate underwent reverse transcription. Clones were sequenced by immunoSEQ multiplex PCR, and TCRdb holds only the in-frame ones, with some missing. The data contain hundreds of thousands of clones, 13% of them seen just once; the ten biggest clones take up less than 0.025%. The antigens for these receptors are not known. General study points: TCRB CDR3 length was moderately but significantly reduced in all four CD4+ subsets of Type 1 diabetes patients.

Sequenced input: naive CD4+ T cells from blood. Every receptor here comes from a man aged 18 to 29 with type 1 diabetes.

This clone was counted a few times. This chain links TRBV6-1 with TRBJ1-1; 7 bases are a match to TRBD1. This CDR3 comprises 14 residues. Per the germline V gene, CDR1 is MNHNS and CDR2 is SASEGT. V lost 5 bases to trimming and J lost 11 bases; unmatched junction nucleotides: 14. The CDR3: CASSTTRTGLDAFF. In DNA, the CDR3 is TGTGCCAGCAGTACTACCCGGACAGGCCTCGATGCTTTCTTT.

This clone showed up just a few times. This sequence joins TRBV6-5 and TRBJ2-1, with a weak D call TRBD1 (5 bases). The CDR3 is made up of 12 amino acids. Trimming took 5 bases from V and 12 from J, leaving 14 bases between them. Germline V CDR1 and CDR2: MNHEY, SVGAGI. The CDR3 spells CASSRQGFMQFF. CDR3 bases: TGTGCCAGCAGTCGTCAGGGCTTTATGCAGTTCTTC.

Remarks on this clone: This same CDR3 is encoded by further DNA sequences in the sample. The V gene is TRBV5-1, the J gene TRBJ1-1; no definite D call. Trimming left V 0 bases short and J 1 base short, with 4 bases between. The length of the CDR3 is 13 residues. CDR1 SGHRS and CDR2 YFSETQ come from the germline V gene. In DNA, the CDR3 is TGCGCCAGCAGCTTGGGAACGAACACTGAAGCTTTCTTT. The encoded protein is CASSLGTNTEAFF.

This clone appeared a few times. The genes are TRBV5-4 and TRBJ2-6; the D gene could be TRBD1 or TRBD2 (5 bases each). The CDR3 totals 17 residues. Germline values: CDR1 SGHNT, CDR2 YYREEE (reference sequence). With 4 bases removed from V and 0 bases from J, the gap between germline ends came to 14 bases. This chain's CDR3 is CASSQGPLGSGANVLTF. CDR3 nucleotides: TGTGCCAGCAGCCAGGGACCATTAGGCTCTGGGGCCAACGTCCTGACTTTC.

The CDR3 DNA is TGTGCCAGCAGCCGGGGACAGGGGGGAACTTATAGCTCCTACGAGCAGTACTTC. Encoded protein: CASSRGQGGTYSSYEQYF. J is TRBJ2-7 and V is TRBV7-9, with 11 bases fitting TRBD1. The trim removed 5 bases at V and 0 bases at J, leaving 12 bases unmatched. Germline CDR1 reads SEHNR; CDR2 reads FQNEAQ (reference sequence). CDR3 length: 18 residues.

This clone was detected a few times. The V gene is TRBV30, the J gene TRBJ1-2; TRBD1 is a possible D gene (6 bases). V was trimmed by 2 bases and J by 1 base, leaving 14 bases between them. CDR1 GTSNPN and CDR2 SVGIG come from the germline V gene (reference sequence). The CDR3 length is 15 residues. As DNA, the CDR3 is TGTGCCTGGAGTCGGGGAGGGGGTCTTAACTATGGCTACACCTTC. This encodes CAWSRGGGLNYGYTF.

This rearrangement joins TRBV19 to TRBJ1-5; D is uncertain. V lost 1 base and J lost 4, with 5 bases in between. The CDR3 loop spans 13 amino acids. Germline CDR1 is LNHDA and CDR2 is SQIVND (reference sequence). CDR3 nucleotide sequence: TGTGCCAGTAGTATAGTGGCAAATCAGCCCCAGCATTTT. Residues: CASSIVANQPQHF.

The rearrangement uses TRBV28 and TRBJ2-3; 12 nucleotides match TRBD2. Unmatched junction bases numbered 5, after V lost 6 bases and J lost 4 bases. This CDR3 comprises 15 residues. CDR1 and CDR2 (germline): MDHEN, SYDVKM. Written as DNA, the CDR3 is TGTGCCAGCAGGAATCTAGCGGGGGGGCCAGATACGCAGTATTTT. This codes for CASRNLAGGPDTQYF.

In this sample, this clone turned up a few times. CDR3 DNA sequence: TGTGCCATCAGTGAGTCGGGACAGGGTAACAGTTCACCCCTCCACTTT. Protein sequence: CAISESGQGNSSPLHF. The rearrangement joins TRBV10-3 to TRBJ1-6, with 9 bases that match TRBD1. Trimming at V came to 0 bases and at J to 9 bases, leaving 6 bases not matched to a gene. This CDR3 is built from 16 residues. Germline V lookup: CDR1 ENHRY, CDR2 SYGVKD.

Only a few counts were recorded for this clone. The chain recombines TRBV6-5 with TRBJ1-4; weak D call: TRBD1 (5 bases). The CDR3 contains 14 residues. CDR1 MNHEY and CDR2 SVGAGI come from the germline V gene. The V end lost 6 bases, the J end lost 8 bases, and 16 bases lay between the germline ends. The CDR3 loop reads CASRDTGLWEKLFF. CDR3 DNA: TGTGCCAGCAGAGACACGGGACTGTGGGAAAAACTGTTTTTT.

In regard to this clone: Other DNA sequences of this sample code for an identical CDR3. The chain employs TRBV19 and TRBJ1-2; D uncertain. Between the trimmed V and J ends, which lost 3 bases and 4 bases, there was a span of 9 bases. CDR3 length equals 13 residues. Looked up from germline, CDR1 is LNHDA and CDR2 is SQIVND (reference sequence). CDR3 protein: CASSIGEFYGYTF. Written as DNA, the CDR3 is TGTGCCAGTAGTATCGGAGAGTTCTATGGCTACACCTTC. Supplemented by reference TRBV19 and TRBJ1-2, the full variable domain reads DGGITQSPKYLFRKEGQNVTLSCEQNLNHDAMYWYRQDPGQGLRLIYYSQIVNDFQKGDIAEGYSVSREKKESFPLTVTSAQKNPTAFYLCASSIGEFYGYTFGSGTRLTVV.

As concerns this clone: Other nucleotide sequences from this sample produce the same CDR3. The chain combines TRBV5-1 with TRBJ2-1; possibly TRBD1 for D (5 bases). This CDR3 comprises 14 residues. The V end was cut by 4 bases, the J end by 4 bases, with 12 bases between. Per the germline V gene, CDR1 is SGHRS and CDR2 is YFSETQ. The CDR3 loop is CASSLDRVYNEQFF. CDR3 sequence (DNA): TGCGCCAGCAGCCTTGACAGAGTGTACAATGAGCAGTTCTTC.

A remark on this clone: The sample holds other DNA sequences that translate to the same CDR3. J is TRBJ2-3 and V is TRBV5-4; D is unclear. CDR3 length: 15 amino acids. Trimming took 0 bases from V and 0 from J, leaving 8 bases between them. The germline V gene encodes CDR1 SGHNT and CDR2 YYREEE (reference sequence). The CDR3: CASSLGGASTDTQYF. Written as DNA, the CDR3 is TGTGCCAGCAGCTTGGGCGGAGCTAGCACAGATACGCAGTATTTT. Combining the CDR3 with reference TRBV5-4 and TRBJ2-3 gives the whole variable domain ETGVTQSPTHLIKTRGQQVTLRCSSQSGHNTVSWYQQALGQGPQFIFQYYREEENGRGNFPPRFSGLQFPNYSSELNVNALELDDSALYLCASSLGGASTDTQYFGPGTRLTVL.

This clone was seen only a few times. The DNA for the CDR3 is TGTGCCAGCGCCCCCACAGGGTATTCGGATGGCTACACCTTC. Its translation: CASAPTGYSDGYTF. The chain carries TRBV10-3 and TRBJ1-2, with TRBD1 as a possible D gene (6 bases). Trimming cost V 10 bases and J 6 bases, with 21 bases left between them. Germline V gives CDR1 ENHRY, CDR2 SYGVKD. The CDR3 totals 14 residues.

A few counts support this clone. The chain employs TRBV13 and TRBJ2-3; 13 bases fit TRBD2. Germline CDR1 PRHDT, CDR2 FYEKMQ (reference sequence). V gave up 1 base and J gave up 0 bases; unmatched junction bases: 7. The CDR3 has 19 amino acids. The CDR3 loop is CASSLVIGLAGASTDTQYF. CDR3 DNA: TGTGCCAGCAGCTTAGTTATTGGACTAGCGGGGGCTAGCACAGATACGCAGTATTTT.

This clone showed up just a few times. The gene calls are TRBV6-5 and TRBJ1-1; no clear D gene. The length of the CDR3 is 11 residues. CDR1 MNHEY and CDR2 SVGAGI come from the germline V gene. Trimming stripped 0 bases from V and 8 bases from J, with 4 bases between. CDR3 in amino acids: CASSYSVEAFF. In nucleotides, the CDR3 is TGTGCCAGCAGTTACTCGGTGGAAGCTTTCTTT.

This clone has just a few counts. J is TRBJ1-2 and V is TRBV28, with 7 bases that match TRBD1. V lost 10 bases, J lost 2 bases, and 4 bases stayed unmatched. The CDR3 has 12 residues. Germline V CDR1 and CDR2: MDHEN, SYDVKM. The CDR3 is CATKQGNYGYTF. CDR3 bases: TGTGCCACCAAACAGGGGAACTATGGCTACACCTTC.

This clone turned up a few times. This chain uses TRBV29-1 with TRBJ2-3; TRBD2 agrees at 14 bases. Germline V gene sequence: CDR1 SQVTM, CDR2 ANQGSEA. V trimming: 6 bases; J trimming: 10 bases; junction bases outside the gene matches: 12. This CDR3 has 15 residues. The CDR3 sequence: CSVLQGTSGGGAQYF. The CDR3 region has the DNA TGCAGCGTGCTGCAAGGGACTAGCGGGGGAGGCGCGCAGTATTTT.

CDR3 in DNA: TGTGCCATCAGTGATGACAGGACCTATGGCTACACCTTC. It translates to CAISDDRTYGYTF. The chain combines TRBV10-3 with TRBJ1-2, with a tentative D call TRBD1 (6 bases). V was shortened by 3 bases and J by 4 bases, with 9 bases between the two germline ends. Looked up from germline, CDR1 is ENHRY and CDR2 is SYGVKD. The CDR3 is 13 amino acids.

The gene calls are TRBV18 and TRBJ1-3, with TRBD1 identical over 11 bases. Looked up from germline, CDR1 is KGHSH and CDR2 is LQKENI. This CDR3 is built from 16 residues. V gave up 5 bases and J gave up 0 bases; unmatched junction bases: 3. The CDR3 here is CASSGGQGASGNTIYF. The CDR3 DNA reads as TGTGCCAGCTCAGGCGGACAGGGGGCCTCTGGAAACACCATATATTTT. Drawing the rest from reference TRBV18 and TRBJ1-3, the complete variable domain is NAGVMQNPRHLVRRRGQEARLRCSPMKGHSHVYWYRQLPEEGLKFMVYLQKENIIDESGMPKERFSAEFPKEGPSILRIQQVVRGDSAAYFCASSGGQGASGNTIYFGEGSWLTVV.

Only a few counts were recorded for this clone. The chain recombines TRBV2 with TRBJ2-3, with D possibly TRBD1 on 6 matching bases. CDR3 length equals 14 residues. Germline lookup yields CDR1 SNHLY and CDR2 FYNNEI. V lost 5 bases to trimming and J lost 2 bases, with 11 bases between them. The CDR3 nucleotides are TGTGCCAGCAGTAGCGGACAGTCCACAGATACGCAGTATTTT. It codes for CASSSGQSTDTQYF.

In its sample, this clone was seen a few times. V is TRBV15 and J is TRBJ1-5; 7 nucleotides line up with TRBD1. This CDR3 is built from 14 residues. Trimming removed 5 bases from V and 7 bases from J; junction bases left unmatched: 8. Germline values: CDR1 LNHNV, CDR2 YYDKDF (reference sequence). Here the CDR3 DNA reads TGTGCCACCAGCCCCGACAGGGTGCAGCAGCCCCAGCATTTT. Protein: CATSPDRVQQPQHF.

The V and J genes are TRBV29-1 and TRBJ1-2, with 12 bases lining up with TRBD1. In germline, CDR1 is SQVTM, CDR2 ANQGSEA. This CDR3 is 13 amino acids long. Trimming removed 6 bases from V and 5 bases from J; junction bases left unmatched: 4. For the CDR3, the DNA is TGCAGCGTGGGGACAGGGGGCTGGTATGGCTACACCTTC. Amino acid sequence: CSVGTGGWYGYTF.

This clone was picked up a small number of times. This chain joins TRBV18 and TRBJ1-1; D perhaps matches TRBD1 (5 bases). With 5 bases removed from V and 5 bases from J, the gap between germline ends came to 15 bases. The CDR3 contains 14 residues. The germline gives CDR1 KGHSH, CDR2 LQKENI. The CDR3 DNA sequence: TGTGCCAGCTCATCGGCAGGGCTGGGAACTGAAGCTTTCTTT. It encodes CASSSAGLGTEAFF.

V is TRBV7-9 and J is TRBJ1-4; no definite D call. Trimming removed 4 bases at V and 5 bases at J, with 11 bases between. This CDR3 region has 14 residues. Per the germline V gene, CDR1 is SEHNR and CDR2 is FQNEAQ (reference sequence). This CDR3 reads CASSWAADNEKLFF. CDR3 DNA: TGTGCCAGCAGCTGGGCCGCGGACAATGAAAAACTGTTTTTT.

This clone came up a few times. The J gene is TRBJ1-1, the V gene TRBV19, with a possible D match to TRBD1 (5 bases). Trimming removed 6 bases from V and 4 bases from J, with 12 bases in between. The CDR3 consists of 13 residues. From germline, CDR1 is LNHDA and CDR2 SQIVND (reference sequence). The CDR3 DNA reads TGTGCCAGTAGAAGGGGCCCGATCACTGAAGCTTTCTTT. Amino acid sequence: CASRRGPITEAFF.